This T cell receptor beta chain was captured by sequencing in a study of cytomegalovirus exposure and HLA in healthy donors. A note on this clone: The antigen is undetermined.

The PCR used 60 Vbeta and 13 Jbeta primers. Repertoires were generated with immunoSEQ multiplex PCR, while TCRdb's copy carries only in-frame clones and drops some. In all, the sample yields 150,000 to 200,000 clones. Points from the study as a whole: Most sequenced TCRs were rare (though some public TCRs occurred in many donors). The authors listed 150 to 200 TCR beta chains as cytomegalovirus-associated.

This CDR3 contains 18 residues. The receptor was isolated from a man younger than 40 in good health and CMV-seronegative. The material sequenced was PBMCs. The chain recombines TRBV7-5 with TRBJ2-7; TRBD1 is the table's D call, not checked against the DNA. TRBV7-5 is deemed a pseudogene. CDR3 residues: CVRSTRQYMTPSSYEQYF. In nucleotides, the CDR3 is TGTGTCAGATCCACAAGACAGTATATGACCCCTAGCTCCTACGAGCAGTACTTC.